These 15 T cell receptor beta chains were sequenced from one sample in a study of T cells after yellow fever vaccination. Using its own MiXCR run on the 5' RACE reads, TCRdb lists one record per CDR3 protein. This repertoire shows 350,000 to 450,000 distinct CDR3 sequences, approximately 6% found once; its top ten account for about 15%. The material was PBMCs, obtained 5 days after the yellow fever booster vaccination. The source of these receptors is a man aged 25 to 40 who received the YFV17D yellow fever vaccine.

There are a few counts of this clonotype. V gene TRBV18 combines with J gene TRBJ1-5; D gene unclear. Trimming cost V 0 bases and J 2 bases, with 11 bases left between them. This CDR3 comprises 16 residues. CDR1 is KGHSH and CDR2 is LQKENI in the germline V gene. The CDR3 here is CASSPPAGGGNQPQHF. The CDR3, as DNA: TGTGCCAGCTCACCACCGGCTGGAGGTGGCAATCAGCCCCAGCATTTT.

This clonotype was counted only a few times. The chain employs TRBV12-3 or TRBV12-4 and TRBJ1-2; no firm D call. Trimming left V 2 bases short and J 11 bases short, with 12 bases between. The CDR3 contains 12 residues. The CDR3 loop reads CASSLIRGAYTF. For the CDR3, the DNA is TGTGCCAGCAGTTTAATTCGTGGAGCGTACACCTTC.

This clonotype was seen a few times. This sequence joins TRBV5-1 and TRBJ2-3; 7 bases map to TRBD2. The V segment lost 1 base and the J segment 0 bases; nucleotides outside the gene matches: 17. CDR1 is SGHRS and CDR2 is YFSETQ in the germline V gene. This CDR3 region has 20 residues. CDR3 sequence (DNA): TGCGCCAGCAGCTTGCTGGTAGCGGGTGAGGATTACACTAGCACAGATACGCAGTATTTT. Translated, it gives CASSLLVAGEDYTSTDTQYF.

A few counts support this clonotype. The CDR3 DNA sequence: TGTGCCAGCAGCCTGACCGGGACGAGCTCCTATAATTCACCCCTCCACTTT. It is translated as CASSLTGTSSYNSPLHF. The chain links TRBV7-2 to TRBJ1-6; perhaps TRBD1 as D (5 bases). The V gene's germline CDR1 is SGHTA and CDR2 FQGNSA. The CDR3 has 17 residues. V gave up 5 bases and J gave up 0 bases, with 14 bases separating them.

The V gene is TRBV7-3, the J gene TRBJ1-1, with D maybe TRBD1 (6 bases). The CDR3 totals 14 residues. The V and J ends lost 1 base and 10 bases respectively, with 16 bases between them. Per the germline V gene, CDR1 is SGHTA and CDR2 is FQGTGA. CDR3 in DNA: TGTGCCAGCAGCTTAAATGGGGGGCGCGGGGTAGCTTTCTTT. Its translation: CASSLNGGRGVAFF.

Ten or more counts support this clonotype. The J gene is TRBJ2-3, the V gene TRBV20-1; D is undetermined. Trimming removed 5 bases at V and 0 bases at J, with 9 bases between. Germline lookup yields CDR1 DFQATT and CDR2 SNEGSKA (reference sequence). The CDR3 is made up of 13 amino acids. For the CDR3, the DNA is TGCAGTGCTTTAGCTGCTAGCACAGATACGCAGTATTTT. Translating gives CSALAASTDTQYF.

In this sample, this clonotype turned up a few times. The chain combines TRBV5-1 with TRBJ2-1; TRBD2 might be the D (6 bases). The CDR3 is made up of 14 amino acids. Germline V gene data show CDR1 as SGHRS and CDR2 as YFSETQ. The V end was cut by 4 bases, the J end by 15 bases, with 23 bases between. The CDR3 here is CASSPDGTSRTGFF. Written as DNA, the CDR3 is TGCGCCAGCAGCCCGGATGGGACTTCCCGTACGGGGTTCTTC.

In its sample, this clonotype was seen many times. The genes are TRBV5-1 and TRBJ2-7; 14 nucleotides agree with TRBD2. This CDR3 has 23 residues. With V trimmed by 2 bases and J by 5 bases, 27 bases remained unmatched. Germline lookup yields CDR1 SGHRS and CDR2 YFSETQ. CDR3 nucleotides: TGCGCCAGCAGCTTCCCCGGGACTAGCGGGAGTAGTCGGTCGAATCCGGCAACCCACGAGCAGTACTTC. This codes for CASSFPGTSGSSRSNPATHEQYF.

This clonotype has only a few counts. The J gene is TRBJ2-1, the V gene TRBV29-1, with 9 nucleotides matching TRBD2. The junction had 3 bases not matched to a gene; V was cut back by 2 bases and J by 7 bases. Per germline, CDR1 SQVTM and CDR2 ANQGSEA. The CDR3 totals 13 residues. The CDR3 DNA is TGCAGCGTTGAACGTAGCGGGAGTAATGAGCAGTTCTTC. It specifies CSVERSGSNEQFF.

Many counts were recorded for this clonotype. V is TRBV20-1 and J is TRBJ1-2; D not resolved. V was trimmed by 5 bases and J by 2 bases, leaving 12 bases between them. CDR1 is DFQATT, CDR2 SNEGSKA, per germline (reference sequence). The length of the CDR3 is 13 residues. CDR3 region: CSASAAGNYGYTF. The DNA for the CDR3 is TGCAGTGCTTCGGCAGCCGGAAACTATGGCTACACCTTC.

In this sample, this clonotype turned up many times. The V gene is TRBV20-1, the J gene TRBJ2-2, with 7 positions matching TRBD2. The V segment lost 2 bases and the J segment 0 bases; nucleotides outside the gene matches: 3. CDR1 and CDR2 (germline): DFQATT, SNEGSKA (reference sequence). The CDR3 extends over 15 amino acids. The CDR3 loop is CSARRLAANTGELFF. CDR3 nucleotides: TGCAGTGCTAGAAGACTAGCAGCGAACACCGGGGAGCTGTTTTTT.

This chain connects TRBV5-1 to TRBJ1-2, with D uncertain. The CDR3 is made up of 14 amino acids. Germline V gives CDR1 SGHRS, CDR2 YFSETQ. The V end lost 0 bases, the J end lost 2 bases, and 8 bases lay between the germline ends. CDR3 in DNA: TGCGCCAGCAGCTTGGAGGGAGCGAACTATGGCTACACCTTC. It translates to CASSLEGANYGYTF.

This clonotype appeared many times. Compared with germline, one end of the junction differs, possibly owing to a read error. This chain joins TRBV18 and TRBJ2-5; D not certain. Looked up from germline, CDR1 is KGHSH and CDR2 is LQKENI. The CDR3 runs 11 residues. The CDR3 DNA reads TGCGCCAGCAGCCCGAAAGAGACCCAGTACTTC. Translation gives CASSPKETQYF.

This clonotype showed up many times. V and J are TRBV6-2 or TRBV6-3 and TRBJ2-5; no definite D call. In germline, CDR1 is MNHEY, CDR2 SVGEGT. V gave up 6 bases and J gave up 10 bases, with 15 bases separating them. The CDR3 sequence is 12 residues long. CDR3 nucleotides: TGTGCCAGCAGGATACCCCTTTTGGACCAGTACTTC. It codes for CASRIPLLDQYF.

This clonotype was picked up a small number of times. The chain carries TRBV7-2 and TRBJ2-1; TRBD2 is a possible D gene (6 bases). This CDR3 has 12 residues. V lost 5 bases and J 12 bases, leaving 14 bases between the germline ends. The germline gives CDR1 SGHTA, CDR2 FQGNSA. The CDR3 DNA sequence: TGTGCCAGCAGCCCTTACTTGGGAGGGCAGTTCTTC. Its translation: CASSPYLGGQFF. The whole variable domain, filled in from reference TRBV7-2 and TRBJ2-1, reads GAGVSQSPSNKVTEKGKDVELRCDPISGHTALYWYRQSLGQGLEFLIYFQGNSAPDKSGLPSDRFSAERTGGSVSTLTIQRTQQEDSAVYLCASSPYLGGQFFGPGTRLTVL.